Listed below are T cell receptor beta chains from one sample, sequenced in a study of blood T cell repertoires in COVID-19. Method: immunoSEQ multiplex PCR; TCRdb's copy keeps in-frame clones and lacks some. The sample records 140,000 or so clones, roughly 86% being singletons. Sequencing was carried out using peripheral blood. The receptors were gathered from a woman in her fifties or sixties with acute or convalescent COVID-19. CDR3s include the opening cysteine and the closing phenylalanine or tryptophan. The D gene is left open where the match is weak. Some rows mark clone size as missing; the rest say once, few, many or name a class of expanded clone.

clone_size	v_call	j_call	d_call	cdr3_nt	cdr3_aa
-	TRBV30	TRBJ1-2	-	TGTGCCTCCGGGCCAGGGCAGGAGGGCTACACCTTC	CASGPGQEGYTF
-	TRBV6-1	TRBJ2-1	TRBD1	TGTGCCAGCAGTGAAGCTTCGGGACAGGGGGCCAATGAGCAGTTCTTC	CASSEASGQGANEQFF
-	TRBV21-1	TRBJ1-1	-	TGTGCCAGCAGCAAAGAACCGCGCACTGAAGCTTTCTTT	CASSKEPRTEAFF
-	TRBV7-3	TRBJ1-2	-	TGTGCCAGCAGCTTACACCCCTGGCAGGGAAACTATGGCTACACCTTC	CASSLHPWQGNYGYTF
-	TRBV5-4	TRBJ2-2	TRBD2	TGTGCCAGCAGCTTCTCCCGGACTAGCGGCACCGGGGAGCTGTTTTTT	CASSFSRTSGTGELFF
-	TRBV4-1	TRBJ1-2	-	TGCGCCAGCAGCCAATCCTCCCTTAACTATGGCTACACCTTC	CASSQSSLNYGYTF
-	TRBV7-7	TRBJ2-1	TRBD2	TGTGCCAGCAGTCCTATAGCGGGAGGGGACAATGAGCAGTTCTTC	CASSPIAGGDNEQFF
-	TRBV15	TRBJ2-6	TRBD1	TGTGCCACCAGAACCCCCGGGACAGCCCACTCTGGGGCCAACGTCCTGACTTTC	CATRTPGTAHSGANVLTF
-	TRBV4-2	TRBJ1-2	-	TGTGCCAGCAGCCGGAGGGACGGATCCGGCTATGGCTACACCTTC	CASSRRDGSGYGYTF
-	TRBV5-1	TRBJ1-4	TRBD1	TGCGCCAGCAGCTTAAGGACAGGGGATAATGAAAAACTGTTTTTT	CASSLRTGDNEKLFF
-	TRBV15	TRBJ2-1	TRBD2	TGTGCCACCAGCAGAGATTTTAGCGGGAGCTCCTACAATGAGCAGTTCTTC	CATSRDFSGSSYNEQFF
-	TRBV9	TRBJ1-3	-	TGTGCCAGCAGCTTACAGGGTACTGGAAACACCATATATTTT	CASSLQGTGNTIYF
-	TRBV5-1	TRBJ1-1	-	TGCGCCAGCAGCTTGAGGGGGGGATATGAAGCTTTCTTT	CASSLRGGYEAFF
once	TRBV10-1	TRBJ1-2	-	TGCGCCAGCAGTGAGAGAAGGGGCCCCTACCTTATCTATGGCTACACCTTC	CASSERRGPYLIYGYTF
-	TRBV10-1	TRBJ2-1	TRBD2	TGCGCCAGCAGTGAAGGACTAGCCAGGAATGAGCAGTTCTTC	CASSEGLARNEQFF
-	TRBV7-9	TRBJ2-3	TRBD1	TGTGCCAGCAGCTTTCTACAGGGGCAGCCACAATCCGCAGATACGCAGTATTTT	CASSFLQGQPQSADTQYF
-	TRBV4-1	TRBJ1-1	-	TGCGCCAGCAGCCAAGGATTTGGCTTGAACACTGAAGCTTTCTTT	CASSQGFGLNTEAFF
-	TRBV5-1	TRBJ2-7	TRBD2	TGCGCCAGCAGTTTAGTGGCGGGAGGGAGATACGAGCAGTACTTC	CASSLVAGGRYEQYF
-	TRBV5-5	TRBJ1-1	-	TGTGCCAGCAGCTGGGCTCGGGAGAACACTGAAGCTTTCTTT	CASSWARENTEAFF
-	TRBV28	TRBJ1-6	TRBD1	TGTGCCAGCAGCGGACAGGGGGTTAGAAATTCACCCCTCCACTTT	CASSGQGVRNSPLHF
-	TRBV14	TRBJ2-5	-	TGTGCCAGCAGCCAAGAACTTCAGGGATTGGAGACCCAGTACTTC	CASSQELQGLETQYF
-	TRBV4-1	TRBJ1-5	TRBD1	TGCGCCAGCAGCCAGGTCGCCACAGGGGGCAATCAGCCCCAGCATTTT	CASSQVATGGNQPQHF
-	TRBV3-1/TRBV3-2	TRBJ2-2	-	TGTGCCAGCAGGGAGGTCGCGAACACCGGGGAGCTGTTTTTT	CASREVANTGELFF
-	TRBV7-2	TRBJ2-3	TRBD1	TGTGCCAGCAGCTTAGTGAACAGGGGGCCAGATACGCAGTATTTT	CASSLVNRGPDTQYF
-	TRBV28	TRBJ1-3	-	TGTGCCAGCAGTAAGCAAAGCTCTGGAAACACCATATATTTT	CASSKQSSGNTIYF
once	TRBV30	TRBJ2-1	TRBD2	TGTGCCTGGAAGCGGGGGCAGAATGAGCAGTTCTTC	CAWKRGQNEQFF
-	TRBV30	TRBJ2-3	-	TGTGCCTGGAGTAACACCCGAGATACGCAGTATTTT	CAWSNTRDTQYF
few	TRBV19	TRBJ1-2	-	TGTGCCAGTAGTATGGGAGGAACTCTCCTCAACTATGGCTACACCTTC	CASSMGGTLLNYGYTF
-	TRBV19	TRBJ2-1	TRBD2	TGTGCCAGTAGTGACCCCGGGACTAGCGGGTCTCCCTACAATGAGCAGTTCTTC	CASSDPGTSGSPYNEQFF
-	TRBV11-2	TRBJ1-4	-	TGTGCCAGCAGCTTAGAACCACTAGAAAAACTGTTTTTT	CASSLEPLEKLFF
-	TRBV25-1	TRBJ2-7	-	TGTGCCAGCAGTTTGGCGGGAAGAAGGGAGCAGTACTTC	CASSLAGRREQYF
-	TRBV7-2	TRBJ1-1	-	TGTGCCAGCAGCCTTTCCGGGACACTGAACACTGAAGCTTTCTTT	CASSLSGTLNTEAFF
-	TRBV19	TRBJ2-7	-	TGTGCCAGTAGCCCGGGATTAGGCTACGAGCAGTACTTC	CASSPGLGYEQYF
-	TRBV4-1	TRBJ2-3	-	TGCGCCAGCAGCCAAGATAGTGGCAGGGCAGTGGCAGATACGCAGTATTTT	CASSQDSGRAVADTQYF
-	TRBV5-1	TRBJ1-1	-	TGCGCCAGCAGCTTGATTCAGGGAAGGGATGAAGCTTTCTTT	CASSLIQGRDEAFF
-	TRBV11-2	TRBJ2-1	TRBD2	TGTGCCAGCAGCATACGGCCTAGCGGAGATGAGCAGTTCTTC	CASSIRPSGDEQFF
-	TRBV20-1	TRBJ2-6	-	TGCAGTGCTAGTTCCGCGAGCTCTGGGGCCAACGTCCTGACTTTC	CSASSASSGANVLTF
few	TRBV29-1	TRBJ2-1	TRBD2	TGCAGCGTTGAAGTCCAGGGACTAGCGCACAATGAGCAGTTCTTC	CSVEVQGLAHNEQFF
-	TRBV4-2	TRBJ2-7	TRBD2	TGTGCCAGCAGCCAAGCCCCAGGACTAGCGGGGGCCTACGAGCAGTACTTC	CASSQAPGLAGAYEQYF
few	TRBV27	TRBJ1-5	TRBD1	TGTGCCAGCGCGGACAGGGGTGGCAATCAGCCCCAGCATTTT	CASADRGGNQPQHF
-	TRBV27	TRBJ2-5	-	TGTGCCAGCACCCGGAGGGTAGAGACCCAGTACTTC	CASTRRVETQYF
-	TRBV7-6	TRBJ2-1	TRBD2	TGTGCCAGCAGCTTTTTAGCGGGAGAGATCCTCAATGAGCAGTTCTTC	CASSFLAGEILNEQFF
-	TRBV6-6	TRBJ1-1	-	TGTGCCAGCAGTTTACAGGAGTCCACTGAAGCTTTCTTT	CASSLQESTEAFF
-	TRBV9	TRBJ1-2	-	TGTGCCAGCAGCGTAGGTGGAGGGGACTATGGCTACACCTTC	CASSVGGGDYGYTF
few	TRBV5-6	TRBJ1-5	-	TGTGCCAGCAGCTTAAGCCCCCCCGGCAATCAGCCCCAGCATTTT	CASSLSPPGNQPQHF
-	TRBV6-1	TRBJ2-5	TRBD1	TGTGCCAGCAGTGAAGTCATAGGGGGCGAACAGACCCAGTACTTC	CASSEVIGGEQTQYF
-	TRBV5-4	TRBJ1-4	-	TGTGCCAGCAGCATTACAGGGTCCGAAAAACTGTTTTTT	CASSITGSEKLFF
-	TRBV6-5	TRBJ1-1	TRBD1	TGTGCCAGCAGCTCAGGGGGTATGGAAGCTTTCTTT	CASSSGGMEAFF
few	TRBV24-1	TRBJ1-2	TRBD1	TGTGCCACCAGTTCTGAAAGGGGACAGGGGGTCGGCTCTTATGGCTACACCTTC	CATSSERGQGVGSYGYTF
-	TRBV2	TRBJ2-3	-	TGTGCCAGTGGGCAGGGAAGTAGCACAGATACGCAGTATTTT	CASGQGSSTDTQYF
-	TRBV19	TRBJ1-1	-	TGTGCCAGTAGTATAGGCCAGGGTAACACTGAAGCTTTCTTT	CASSIGQGNTEAFF
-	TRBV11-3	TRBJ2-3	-	TGTGCCAGCAGCGACCGTCGCAAAGGAGGCACAGATACGCAGTATTTT	CASSDRRKGGTDTQYF
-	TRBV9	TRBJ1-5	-	TGTGCCAGCAGCGTAGCGGTAGGGACAAGCCAGCCCCAGCATTTT	CASSVAVGTSQPQHF
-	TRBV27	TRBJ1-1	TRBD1	TGTGCCAGCAATTCCCGGACAGGGAGCACTGAAGCTTTCTTT	CASNSRTGSTEAFF
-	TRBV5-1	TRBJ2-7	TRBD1	TGCGCCAGCAGCTTGCGGCAGGGGGCGAACGAGCAGTACTTC	CASSLRQGANEQYF
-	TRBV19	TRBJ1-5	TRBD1	TGTGCCAGTAGTAGCATACAGGGGGCGCTTGGTAAAGGGGATCAGCCCCAGCATTTT	CASSSIQGALGKGDQPQHF
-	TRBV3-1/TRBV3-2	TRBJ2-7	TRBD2	TGTGCCAGCAGCCAACTAGCGGGGGGGCTCCACGAGCAGTACTTC	CASSQLAGGLHEQYF
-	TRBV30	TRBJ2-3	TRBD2	TGTGCCTGGAGTGTAGGGCTAGCGGCCCCGGGGCAGTATTTT	CAWSVGLAAPGQYF
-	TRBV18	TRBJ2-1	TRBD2	TGTGCCAGCTCACCGGGAAAGCGGGGCAATGAGCAGTTCTTC	CASSPGKRGNEQFF
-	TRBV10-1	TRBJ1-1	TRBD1	TGCGCCAGCAGTGGGGGGACAGCGAACACTGAAGCTTTCTTT	CASSGGTANTEAFF